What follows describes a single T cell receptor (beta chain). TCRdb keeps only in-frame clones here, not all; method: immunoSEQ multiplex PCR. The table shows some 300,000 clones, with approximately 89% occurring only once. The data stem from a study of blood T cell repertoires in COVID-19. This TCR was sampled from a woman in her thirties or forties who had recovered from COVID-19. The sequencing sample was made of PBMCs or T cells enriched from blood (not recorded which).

CDR3 loop: CASSEWSEQYF. The CDR3 DNA is TGTGCCAGCAGCGAGTGGAGCGAGCAGTACTTC. The chain links TRBV6-2 or TRBV6-3 to TRBJ2-7; D not certain. The CDR3 contains 11 residues. V lost 6 bases, J lost 6 bases, and 9 bases lay in between. The V gene's germline CDR1 is MNHEY and CDR2 SVGEGT.